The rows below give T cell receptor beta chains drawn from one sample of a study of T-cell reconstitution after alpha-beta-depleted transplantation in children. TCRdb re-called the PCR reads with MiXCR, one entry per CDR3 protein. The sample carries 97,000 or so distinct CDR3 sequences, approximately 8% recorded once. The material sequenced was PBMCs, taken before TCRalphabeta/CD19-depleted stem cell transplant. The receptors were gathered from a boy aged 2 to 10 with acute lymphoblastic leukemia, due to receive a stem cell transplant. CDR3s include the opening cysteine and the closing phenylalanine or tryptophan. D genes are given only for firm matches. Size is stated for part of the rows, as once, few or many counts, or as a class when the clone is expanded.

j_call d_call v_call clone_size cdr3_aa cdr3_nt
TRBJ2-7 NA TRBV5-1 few CASSTGDGSYEQYF TGCGCCAGCAGCACCGGAGACGGCTCCTACGAGCAGTACTTC
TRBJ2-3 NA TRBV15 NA CATSDPRSGAAEDTQYF TGTGCCACCAGCGACCCCCGAAGTGGAGCCGCCGAGGATACGCAGTATTTT
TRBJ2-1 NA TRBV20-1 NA CSATVQGWEQFF TGCAGTGCTACAGTTCAGGGATGGGAGCAGTTCTTC
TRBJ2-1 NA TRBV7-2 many CASVPEPLARKQFF TGTGCCAGCGTCCCGGAGCCTTTAGCACGCAAGCAGTTCTTC
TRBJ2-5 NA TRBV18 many CASSPRPQETQYF TGTGCCAGCTCCCCAAGGCCGCAAGAGACCCAGTACTTC
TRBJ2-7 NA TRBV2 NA CASSPGFSSYEQYF TGTGCCAGCAGTCCGGGGTTTTCATCCTACGAGCAGTACTTC
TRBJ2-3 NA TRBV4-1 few CASSQGGRLRTDTQYF TGCGCCAGCAGCCAAGGAGGGAGACTCCGCACAGATACGCAGTATTTT
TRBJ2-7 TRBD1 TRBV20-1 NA CSARTGGSYEQYF TGCAGTGCTAGAACAGGGGGCTCATACGAGCAGTACTTC
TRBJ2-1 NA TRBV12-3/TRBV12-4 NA CASRLSSEDEQFF TGTGCCAGCAGATTATCCAGCGAGGATGAGCAGTTCTTC
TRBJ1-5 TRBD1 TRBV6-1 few CASGTGRHQPQHF TGTGCCAGCGGGACAGGGAGGCATCAGCCCCAGCATTTT
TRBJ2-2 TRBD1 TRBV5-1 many CASSSTRDRTYTGELFF TGCGCCAGCAGCTCCACCCGGGACAGAACATATACCGGGGAGCTGTTTTTT
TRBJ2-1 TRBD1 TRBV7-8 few CASWVGRTGVHERFF TGTGCCAGCTGGGTGGGGAGGACAGGGGTCCATGAGCGGTTCTTC
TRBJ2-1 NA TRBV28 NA CASTLLSGAWNEQFF TGTGCCAGCACCCTACTTTCCGGGGCATGGAATGAGCAGTTCTTC